Listed below are T cell receptor beta chains from one sample, sequenced in a study of control samples from healthy donors and cancer patients. Here immunoSEQ multiplex PCR was the method, and the copy in TCRdb shows in-frame clones only, minus some. The sample holds over 65,000 clones; roughly 94% are singletons and the top ten take 6.2%. Sequencing was carried out using blood. Receptors were obtained from a woman in her 40s in good health. Both conserved end residues are part of each CDR3. D genes are given only for firm matches. Size is omitted from some rows. Given values are once, few, many or a class for expanded clones.

v_call	j_call	clone_size	d_call	cdr3_nt	cdr3_aa
TRBV10-1	TRBJ2-7	NA	NA	TGCGCCAGCACCCTCAGTGTCGGGGCCGAGCAGTACTTC	CASTLSVGAEQYF
TRBV19	TRBJ1-5	NA	NA	TGTGCCAGTAGTATTGGGCAGACGGGGAATCAGCCCCAGCATTTT	CASSIGQTGNQPQHF
TRBV4-3	TRBJ1-1	NA	TRBD1	TGCGCCAGCAGTCGGGGACAGAAAGAGGACACTGAAGCTTTCTTT	CASSRGQKEDTEAFF
TRBV11-2	TRBJ2-1	NA	TRBD2	TGTGCCAGCAGCTTAGTAGCGGGAGAAGTTGATGAGCAGTTCTTC	CASSLVAGEVDEQFF
TRBV3-1/TRBV3-2	TRBJ2-3	NA	TRBD1	TGTGCCAGCAGCCAACCCTACAGGGGGAATAGCACAGATACGCAGTATTTT	CASSQPYRGNSTDTQYF
TRBV7-9	TRBJ1-1	once	NA	TGTGCCAGCAGGCCCGGACAGCCCAACACTGAAGCTTTCTTT	CASRPGQPNTEAFF
TRBV24-1	TRBJ2-7	NA	TRBD1	TGTGCCACCAGTGATTGGACAGGGGACACCTACGAGCAGTACTTC	CATSDWTGDTYEQYF
TRBV4-1	TRBJ1-4	NA	NA	TGCGCCAGCAGCCAAGGATCCTACGGACTGTTTTTT	CASSQGSYGLFF
TRBV4-1	TRBJ2-7	NA	NA	TGCGCCAGCAGCCTTGGTAGACGGGACTACGAGCAGTACTTC	CASSLGRRDYEQYF
TRBV10-3	TRBJ2-1	NA	TRBD2	TGTGCCATCAACCCGGGACTAGCAGGGGGAGAGCAGTTCTTC	CAINPGLAGGEQFF
TRBV19	TRBJ2-3	NA	TRBD2	TGTGCCAGTAGTCCCCGACTAGCGGGGGGGAGCACAGATACGCAGTATTTT	CASSPRLAGGSTDTQYF
TRBV7-2	TRBJ2-5	NA	TRBD1	TGTGCCAGCAGCCGGGACAGGGACCAAGAGACCCAGTACTTC	CASSRDRDQETQYF
TRBV18	TRBJ2-1	NA	TRBD2	TGTGCCAGCTCACCACCTTACGGGAGGGCCTATGACAATGAGCAGTTCTTC	CASSPPYGRAYDNEQFF
TRBV7-3	TRBJ1-1	NA	NA	TGTGCCAGCAGCTTAATCTCGACAGGACAAGCTTTCTTT	CASSLISTGQAFF
TRBV9	TRBJ2-5	NA	NA	TGTGCCAGCAGCGTAGGTGGAGGGTACACGGGAGAGACCCAGTACTTC	CASSVGGGYTGETQYF
TRBV3-1/TRBV3-2	TRBJ1-1	NA	NA	TGTGCCAGCAGCCAAGATAGTACAGGGAACACTGAAGCTTTCTTT	CASSQDSTGNTEAFF
TRBV5-1	TRBJ1-2	NA	NA	TGCGCCAGCAGCTCAAACCTGTTGACTAACTATGGCTACACCTTC	CASSSNLLTNYGYTF
TRBV19	TRBJ2-7	NA	NA	TGTGCCAGTAGTATCGGGGGTCTAAGCTCCTACGAGCAGTACTTC	CASSIGGLSSYEQYF
TRBV27	TRBJ1-6	few	NA	TGTGCCAGCAGTGCCGGGAACCCCTCCTATAATTCACCCCTCCACTTT	CASSAGNPSYNSPLHF
TRBV11-3	TRBJ2-6	NA	NA	TGTGCCAGCAGCTCAGGGTTGACCTCTGGGGCCAACGTCCTGACTTTC	CASSSGLTSGANVLTF
TRBV28	TRBJ1-3	NA	TRBD1	TGTGCCAGCCTCGCCTTTAGGACAGGGCTCTCTGGAAACACCATATATTTT	CASLAFRTGLSGNTIYF
TRBV18	TRBJ1-3	NA	NA	TGTGCCAGCTCACCCAACAGATCTGGAAACACCATATATTTT	CASSPNRSGNTIYF
TRBV11-2	TRBJ2-7	NA	TRBD2	TGTGCCAGCAGCTTATCTTCTAGCGGCTACGAGCAGTACTTC	CASSLSSSGYEQYF
TRBV21-1	TRBJ1-3	NA	NA	TGTGCCAGCAGCAAAAGGGAGGGAAACACCATATATTTT	CASSKREGNTIYF
TRBV2	TRBJ1-4	NA	NA	TGTGCCAGCAGTTATGGACAAGGCACAACTAATGAAAAACTGTTTTTT	CASSYGQGTTNEKLFF
TRBV30	TRBJ1-2	NA	NA	TGTGCCTGGAGTGTGGCAGGGCCTGGCTACACCTTC	CAWSVAGPGYTF